The 10 T cell receptor beta chains listed next were all sequenced from one sample in a study of CD8 T cells in ankylosing spondylitis. Using its own MiXCR run on the 5' RACE reads, TCRdb lists one record per CDR3 protein. The sample comprises about 250,000 distinct CDR3 sequences, 18% of which are singletons, and around 32% rests with the top ten. Material: blood, either unsorted or a sorted T cell fraction (not recorded which). The origin of the receptors is a male donor with ankylosing spondylitis or in good health (not recorded which).

In DNA form, the CDR3 reads TGTGCCAGCAGTTTAAAGCCCTTTTCGGGTGAGCAGTACTTC. Its translation is CASSLKPFSGEQYF. The chain carries TRBV28 and TRBJ2-7; D call uncertain. The CDR3 has 14 residues. CDR1 and CDR2 (germline): MDHEN, SYDVKM. The germline V and J ends were trimmed by 2 bases and 7 bases, with 15 bases remaining between them.

This clonotype was detected ten times or more. This chain uses TRBV20-1 with TRBJ2-1; D is possibly TRBD1 (6 bases). The CDR3 sequence is 13 residues long. V lost 4 bases to trimming and J lost 3 bases, with 10 bases between them. Per the germline V gene, CDR1 is DFQATT and CDR2 is SNEGSKA (reference sequence). Written as DNA, the CDR3 is TGCAGTGCTAACCGACAGGACTACAATGAGCAGTTCTTC. Translated, it gives CSANRQDYNEQFF.

The sample holds many counts of this clonotype. The V gene is TRBV20-1, the J gene TRBJ2-3, with D possibly matching TRBD2 (5 bases). From germline, CDR1 is DFQATT and CDR2 SNEGSKA (reference sequence). This CDR3 spans 17 amino acids. Trimming took off 0 bases at V and 2 bases at J, with 18 bases between the two ends. The CDR3 sequence is CSARDPLGAALTDTQYF. The CDR3 DNA follows: TGCAGTGCTAGAGACCCTCTGGGAGCGGCCCTCACAGATACGCAGTATTTT.

The chain uses TRBV9 and TRBJ1-1, with a possible D match to TRBD1 (5 bases). Trimming removed 5 bases at V and 1 base at J, with 12 bases between. In germline, CDR1 is SGDLS, CDR2 YYNGEE. The CDR3 spans 14 residues. In DNA, the CDR3 is TGTGCCAGCAGGCCCGGGGCAGCGAACACTGAAGCTTTCTTT. Its translation: CASRPGAANTEAFF.

The V gene is TRBV9, the J gene TRBJ1-1; the D is unclear. The germline V and J ends were trimmed by 0 bases and 6 bases, with 9 bases remaining between them. In germline, CDR1 is SGDLS, CDR2 YYNGEE. The CDR3 is made up of 13 amino acids. The CDR3 region is CASSVVTQSEAFF. CDR3 in DNA: TGTGCCAGCAGCGTAGTCACACAATCTGAAGCTTTCTTT.

In this sample, this clonotype turned up many times. The chain recombines TRBV29-1 with TRBJ2-5, with TRBD2 identical over 10 bases. The V and J ends lost 4 bases and 0 bases, in that order; junction bases with no gene match: 5. The CDR3 runs 15 residues. Germline loops: CDR1 SQVTM, CDR2 ANQGSEA. The CDR3 DNA sequence: TGCAGCGTTGTCCCCGGACTAGCGGACCAAGAGACCCAGTACTTC. It translates to CSVVPGLADQETQYF.

This clonotype was counted between two and nine times. The rearrangement joins TRBV27 to TRBJ2-1; no definite D call. Looked up from germline, CDR1 is MNHEY and CDR2 is SMNVEV (reference sequence). The CDR3 consists of 13 residues. Trimming stripped 2 bases from V and 9 bases from J, with 11 bases between. The CDR3 coding sequence is TGTGCCAGCAGTTTAATGTCCGTAGGTGAGCAGTTCTTC. It specifies CASSLMSVGEQFF.

The table lists this clonotype with a few counts. This rearrangement joins TRBV4-2 to TRBJ1-4, with D unresolved. The V gene lost 1 base and the J gene lost 2 bases, with 11 bases spanning the gap. Germline assignment: CDR1 LGHNA and CDR2 YNFKEQ. The CDR3 totals 16 residues. This CDR3 reads CASSQVIGPTNEKLFF. The CDR3 DNA reads as TGTGCCAGCAGCCAAGTGATCGGGCCCACTAATGAAAAACTGTTTTTT.

This clonotype showed up just a few times. The chain uses TRBV4-2 and TRBJ1-2, with 7 nucleotides matching TRBD1. The V segment lost 0 bases and the J segment 2 bases; nucleotides outside the gene matches: 3. The CDR3 extends over 15 amino acids. The germline V gene encodes CDR1 LGHNA and CDR2 YNFKEQ. The CDR3 DNA reads as TGTGCCAGCAGCCAAGAAGAGGGGGCGAACTATGGCTACACCTTC. Residues: CASSQEEGANYGYTF.

This clonotype was seen more than once but under ten times. The chain is built from TRBV6-5 and TRBJ2-2; D unresolved. Germline V gene sequence: CDR1 MNHEY, CDR2 SVGAGI. This CDR3 is built from 13 residues. V gave up 4 bases and J gave up 9 bases, with 12 bases separating them. CDR3 sequence: CASSFPGRRELFF. The CDR3 DNA reads as TGTGCCAGCAGTTTCCCCGGACGCCGGGAGCTGTTTTTT.